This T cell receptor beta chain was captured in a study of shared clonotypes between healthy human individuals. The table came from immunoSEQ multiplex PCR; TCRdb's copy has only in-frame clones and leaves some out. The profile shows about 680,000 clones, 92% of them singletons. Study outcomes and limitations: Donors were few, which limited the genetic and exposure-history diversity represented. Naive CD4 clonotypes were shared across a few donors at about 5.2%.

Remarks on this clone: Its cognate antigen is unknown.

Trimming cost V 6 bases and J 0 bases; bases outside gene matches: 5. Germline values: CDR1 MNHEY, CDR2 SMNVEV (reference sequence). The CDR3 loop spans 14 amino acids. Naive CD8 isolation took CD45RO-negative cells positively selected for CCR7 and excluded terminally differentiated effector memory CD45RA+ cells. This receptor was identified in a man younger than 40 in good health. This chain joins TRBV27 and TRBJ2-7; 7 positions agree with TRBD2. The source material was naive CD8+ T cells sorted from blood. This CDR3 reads CASSGGSSSYEQYF. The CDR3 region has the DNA TGTGCCAGCAGCGGCGGGAGTAGCTCCTACGAGCAGTACTTC.